The 3 T cell receptor beta chains below all came from one sample that was sequenced in a study of T cells expressing NK-cell markers. TCRdb reanalyzed the 5' RACE reads, giving one entry per CDR3 protein sequence and no DNA. The table for this sample gives about 260,000 distinct CDR3 sequences. The sequenced material came from blood T cells: a sorted CD56 or NKG2C T cell subset, CD4+ or CD8+ T cells, or bulk PBMC T cells (not recorded which). The origin of the receptors is a woman aged 18-70 years in good health.

J is TRBJ1-1 and V is TRBV5-1. The CDR3 runs 15 residues. Germline values: CDR1 SGHRS, CDR2 YFSETQ. This CDR3 reads CASSLAPRGGTEAFF.

V and J are TRBV18 and TRBJ2-7; TCRdb selects TRBD2, and the lack of DNA leaves this call unchecked. This CDR3 comprises 13 residues. Germline assignment: CDR1 KGHSH and CDR2 LQKENI. This CDR3 reads CASSLQRDHEQYF.

The CDR3: CASSPTGDSGNTIYF. The gene calls are TRBV7-2 and TRBJ1-3; without DNA, the TCRdb call of TRBD1 cannot be checked. The CDR3 runs to 15 residues. Per the germline V gene, CDR1 is SGHTA and CDR2 is FQGNSA.